What follows are 4 T cell receptor beta chains derived from one specimen sequenced in a study of tumor and adjacent non-tumor tissue in lung cancer. RNA was extracted from bulk tissue without any cell sorting. The normal lung tissue was taken more than 3 cm from the tumor edge. The library came from three nested PCR rounds adapted from ARM-PCR protocols. TCRdb reanalysed the multiplex PCR reads using MiXCR and keeps one entry per CDR3 protein. This table has 35,000 to 55,000 distinct CDR3 sequences, 60% appearing once. The material sequenced was distant non-tumor lung tissue. The receptors derive from a man aged 45-60 years with non-small cell lung cancer.

This clonotype has ten or more counts. This chain joins TRBV4-1 and TRBJ2-3; D is perhaps TRBD1 or TRBD2 (5 bases each). Deletions cut 1 base from V and 1 base from J, with 18 bases between. Germline CDR1 reads MGHRA; CDR2 reads YSYEKL. The CDR3 is 18 amino acids. CDR3 sequence (DNA): TGCGCCAGCAGCCAAGTAAGTCTCCGGGACCCTCGCACAGATACGCAGTATTTT. Translation: CASSQVSLRDPRTDTQYF.

About this clonotype itself: The CDR3 end shows no conserved phenylalanine or tryptophan, and so a read error is likely. V is TRBV2 and J is TRBJ1-2, with a tentative D call TRBD1 (6 bases). CDR1 and CDR2 from the germline V gene are SNHLY and FYNNEI. CDR3 size: 13 residues. With 6 bases removed from V and 8 bases from J, the gap between germline ends came to 16 bases. The CDR3 here is CASSSGTLEGYTI. CDR3 bases: TGTGCCAGCAGCAGCGGGACACTCGAGGGCTACACCATC.

This clonotype was counted many times. This chain links TRBV29-1 with TRBJ2-7; 7 bases align to TRBD1. V shed 5 bases, J shed 2 bases, and the junction held 0 bases outside the gene matches. This CDR3 comprises 11 residues. Germline CDR1 reads SQVTM; CDR2 reads ANQGSEA. CDR3 DNA: TGCAGCGTTCAGGGGGCCTACGAGCAGTACTTC. It translates to CSVQGAYEQYF.

This clonotype was found a few times. At one of its ends the junction is not consistent with the germline gene, which may arise from a read error. This sequence joins TRBV11-3 and TRBJ2-1; D gene uncertain. Looked up from germline, CDR1 is SGHNT and CDR2 is YENEEA. The CDR3 has 12 residues. CDR3 DNA sequence: TGTGCTAGCAGCCAGACTGACAATGAGCAGTCCTTC. It specifies CASSQTDNEQSF.